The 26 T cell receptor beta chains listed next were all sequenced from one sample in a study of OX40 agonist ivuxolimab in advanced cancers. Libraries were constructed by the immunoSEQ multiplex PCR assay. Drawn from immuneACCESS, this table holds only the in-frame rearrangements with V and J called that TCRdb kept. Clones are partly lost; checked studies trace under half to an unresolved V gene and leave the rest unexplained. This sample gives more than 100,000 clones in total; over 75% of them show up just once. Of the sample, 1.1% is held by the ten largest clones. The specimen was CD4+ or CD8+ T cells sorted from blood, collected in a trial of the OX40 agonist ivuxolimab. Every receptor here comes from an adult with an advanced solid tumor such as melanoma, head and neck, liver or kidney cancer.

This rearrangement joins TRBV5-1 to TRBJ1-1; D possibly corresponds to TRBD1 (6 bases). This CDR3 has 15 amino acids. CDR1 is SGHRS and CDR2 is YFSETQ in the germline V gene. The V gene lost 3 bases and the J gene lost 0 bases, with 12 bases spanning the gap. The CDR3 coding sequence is TGCGCCAGCAGCTCGTGGACAGACATGAACACTGAAGCTTTCTTT. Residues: CASSSWTDMNTEAFF. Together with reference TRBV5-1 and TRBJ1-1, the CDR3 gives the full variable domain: KAGVTQTPRYLIKTRGQQVTLSCSPISGHRSVSWYQQTPGQGLQFLFEYFSETQRNKGNFPGRFSGRQFSNSRSEMNVSTLELGDSALYLCASSSWTDMNTEAFFGQGTRLTVV.

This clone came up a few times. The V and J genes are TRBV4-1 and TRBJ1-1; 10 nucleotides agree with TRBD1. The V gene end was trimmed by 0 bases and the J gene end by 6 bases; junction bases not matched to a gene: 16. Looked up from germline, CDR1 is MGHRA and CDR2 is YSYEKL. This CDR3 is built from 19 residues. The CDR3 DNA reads TGCGCCAGCAGCCAAGATTGGTGGACAGGGGGGCTGGCCGGCCCTGAAGCTTTCTTT. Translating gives CASSQDWWTGGLAGPEAFF.

For the CDR3, the DNA is TGTGCCAGCTCACCGTCGGGAGAAACGAACACCGGGGAGCTGTTTTTT. Amino acids: CASSPSGETNTGELFF. This rearrangement joins TRBV18 to TRBJ2-2; possibly TRBD2 for D (6 bases). CDR3 length: 16 amino acids. Trimming removed 3 bases at V and 0 bases at J, with 11 bases between. The germline gives CDR1 KGHSH, CDR2 LQKENI. Full variable domain (outside the CDR3, taken from reference TRBV18 and TRBJ2-2): NAGVMQNPRHLVRRRGQEARLRCSPMKGHSHVYWYRQLPEEGLKFMVYLQKENIIDESGMPKERFSAEFPKEGPSILRIQQVVRGDSAAYFCASSPSGETNTGELFFGEGSRLTVL.

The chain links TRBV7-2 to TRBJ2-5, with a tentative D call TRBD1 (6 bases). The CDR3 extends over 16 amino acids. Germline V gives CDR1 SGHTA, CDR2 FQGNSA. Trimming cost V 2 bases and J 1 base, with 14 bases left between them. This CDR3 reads CASSLIGQGSQETQYF. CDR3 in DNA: TGTGCCAGCAGCTTAATTGGGCAGGGGAGCCAAGAGACCCAGTACTTC.

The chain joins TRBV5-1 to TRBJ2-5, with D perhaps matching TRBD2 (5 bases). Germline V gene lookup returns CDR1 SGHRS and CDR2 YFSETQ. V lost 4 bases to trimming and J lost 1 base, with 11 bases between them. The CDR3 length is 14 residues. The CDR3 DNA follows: TGCGCCAGCAGCGAGGGTAGGCGCCAAGAGACCCAGTACTTC. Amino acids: CASSEGRRQETQYF. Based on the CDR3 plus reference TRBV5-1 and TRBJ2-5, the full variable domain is KAGVTQTPRYLIKTRGQQVTLSCSPISGHRSVSWYQQTPGQGLQFLFEYFSETQRNKGNFPGRFSGRQFSNSRSEMNVSTLELGDSALYLCASSEGRRQETQYFGPGTRLLVL.

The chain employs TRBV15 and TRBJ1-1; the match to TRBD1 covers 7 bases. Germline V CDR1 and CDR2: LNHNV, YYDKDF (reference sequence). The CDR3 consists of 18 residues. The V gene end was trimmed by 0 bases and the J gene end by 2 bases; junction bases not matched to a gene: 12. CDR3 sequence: CATSREKQGGGINTEAFF. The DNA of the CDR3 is TGTGCCACCAGCAGAGAGAAACAGGGAGGGGGCATCAACACTGAAGCTTTCTTT.

CDR3 sequence: CASSVPGGTQYF. The CDR3 nucleotides read TGTGCCAGCAGTGTCCCGGGCGGTACGCAGTATTTT. The chain recombines TRBV6-6 with TRBJ2-3, with D uncertain. The CDR3 is 12 amino acids. Deletions cut 5 bases from V and 8 bases from J, with 11 bases between. Germline V gene sequence: CDR1 MNHNY, CDR2 SVGAGI (reference sequence).

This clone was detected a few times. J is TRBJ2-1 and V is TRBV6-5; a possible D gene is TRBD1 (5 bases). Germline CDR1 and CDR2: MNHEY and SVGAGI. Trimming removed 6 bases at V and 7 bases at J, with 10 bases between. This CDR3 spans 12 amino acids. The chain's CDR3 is CASRPSGNEQFF. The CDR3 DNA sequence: TGTGCCAGCAGACCTTCAGGGAATGAGCAGTTCTTC.

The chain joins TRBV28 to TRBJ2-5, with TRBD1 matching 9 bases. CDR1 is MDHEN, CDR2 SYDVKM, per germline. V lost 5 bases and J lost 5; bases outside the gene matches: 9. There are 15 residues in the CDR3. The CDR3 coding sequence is TGTGCCAGCAGTGCCGGGACAGGGTTCGGGGAGACCCAGTACTTC. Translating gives CASSAGTGFGETQYF.

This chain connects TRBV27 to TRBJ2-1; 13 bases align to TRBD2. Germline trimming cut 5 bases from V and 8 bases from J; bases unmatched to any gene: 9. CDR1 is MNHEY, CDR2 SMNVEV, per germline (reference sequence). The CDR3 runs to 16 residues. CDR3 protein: CASSPGLAGVVHEQFF. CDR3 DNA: TGTGCCAGCAGTCCCGGACTAGCGGGAGTGGTACATGAGCAGTTCTTC.

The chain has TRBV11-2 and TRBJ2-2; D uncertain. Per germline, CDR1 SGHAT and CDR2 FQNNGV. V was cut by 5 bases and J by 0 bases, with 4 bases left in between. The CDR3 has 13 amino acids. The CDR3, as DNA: TGTGCCAGCAGCCCCCCGAACACCGGGGAGCTGTTTTTT. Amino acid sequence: CASSPPNTGELFF. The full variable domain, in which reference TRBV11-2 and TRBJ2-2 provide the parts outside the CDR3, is EAGVAQSPRYKIIEKRQSVAFWCNPISGHATLYWYQQILGQGPKLLIQFQNNGVVDDSQLPKDRFSAERLKGVDSTLKIQPAKLEDSAVYLCASSPPNTGELFFGEGSRLTVL.

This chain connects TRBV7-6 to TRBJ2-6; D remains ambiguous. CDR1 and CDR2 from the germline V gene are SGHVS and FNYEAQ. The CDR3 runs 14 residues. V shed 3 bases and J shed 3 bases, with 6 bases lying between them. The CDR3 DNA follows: TGTGCCAGCAGCTTCCAGGATGGGGCCAACGTCCTGACTTTC. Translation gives CASSFQDGANVLTF.

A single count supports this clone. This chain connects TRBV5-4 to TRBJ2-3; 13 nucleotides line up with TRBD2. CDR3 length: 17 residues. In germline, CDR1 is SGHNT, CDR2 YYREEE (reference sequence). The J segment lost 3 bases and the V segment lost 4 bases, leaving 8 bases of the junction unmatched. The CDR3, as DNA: TGTGCCAGCAGCGGGACTAGCGGGATGAGGGTGACAGATACGCAGTATTTT. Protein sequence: CASSGTSGMRVTDTQYF.

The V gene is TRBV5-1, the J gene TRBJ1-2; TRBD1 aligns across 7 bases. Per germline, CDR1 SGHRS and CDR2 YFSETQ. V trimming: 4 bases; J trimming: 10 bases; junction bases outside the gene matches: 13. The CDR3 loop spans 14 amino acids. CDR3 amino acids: CASSTLIRTGDYTF. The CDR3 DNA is TGCGCCAGCAGCACTCTCATCCGAACAGGGGACTACACCTTC.

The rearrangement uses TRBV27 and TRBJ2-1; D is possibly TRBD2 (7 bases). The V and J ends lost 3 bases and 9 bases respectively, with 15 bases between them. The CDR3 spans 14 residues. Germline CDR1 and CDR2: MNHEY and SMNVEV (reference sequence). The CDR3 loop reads CASSFTGEGGEQFF. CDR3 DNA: TGTGCCAGCAGTTTCACGGGGGAGGGGGGTGAGCAGTTCTTC.

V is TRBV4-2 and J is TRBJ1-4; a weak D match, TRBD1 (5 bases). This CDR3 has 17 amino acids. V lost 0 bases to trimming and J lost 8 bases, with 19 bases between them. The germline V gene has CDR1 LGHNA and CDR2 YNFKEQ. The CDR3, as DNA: TGTGCCAGCAGCCAAGATTTAGCGGCAGGGTGGGAGGAAAAACTGTTTTTT. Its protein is CASSQDLAAGWEEKLFF.

As DNA, the CDR3 is TGTGCCAGCAGCTTAGAATCAGACATCCAAGAGACCCAGTACTTC. Amino acid sequence: CASSLESDIQETQYF. The chain combines TRBV7-2 with TRBJ2-5; no clear D. Trimming pared 1 base from V and 1 base from J, leaving 10 bases between. CDR1 and CDR2 (germline): SGHTA, FQGNSA. The CDR3 sequence is 15 residues long.

The CDR3 nucleotides are TGTGCTAGTGGTCTGGGACAGGGAGGGACCAAAAACATTCAGTACTTC. It yields the protein CASGLGQGGTKNIQYF. V is TRBV12-5 and J is TRBJ2-4, with 9 bases aligning to TRBD1. With V trimmed by 5 bases and J by 2 bases, 7 bases remained unmatched. This CDR3 spans 16 amino acids. In germline, CDR1 is LGHNT, CDR2 FRNRAP. Together with reference TRBV12-5 and TRBJ2-4, the CDR3 gives the full variable domain: DARVTQTPRHKVTEMGQEVTMRCQPILGHNTVFWYRQTMMQGLELLAYFRNRAPLDDSGMPKDRFSAEMPDATLATLKIQPSEPRDSAVYFCASGLGQGGTKNIQYFGAGTRLSVL.

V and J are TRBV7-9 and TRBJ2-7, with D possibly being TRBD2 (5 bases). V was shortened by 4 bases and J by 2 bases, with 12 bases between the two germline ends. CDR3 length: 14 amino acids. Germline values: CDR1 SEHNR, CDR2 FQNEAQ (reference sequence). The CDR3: CASSSRTRPYEQYF. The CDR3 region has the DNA TGTGCCAGCAGCTCCCGGACTCGCCCCTACGAGCAGTACTTC.

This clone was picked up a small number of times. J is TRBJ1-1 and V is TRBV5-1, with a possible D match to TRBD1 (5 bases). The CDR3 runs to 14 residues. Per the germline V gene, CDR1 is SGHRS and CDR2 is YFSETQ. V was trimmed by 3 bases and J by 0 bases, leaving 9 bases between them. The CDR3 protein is CASSSRQLNTEAFF. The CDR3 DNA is TGCGCCAGCAGCTCCCGACAGCTGAACACTGAAGCTTTCTTT.

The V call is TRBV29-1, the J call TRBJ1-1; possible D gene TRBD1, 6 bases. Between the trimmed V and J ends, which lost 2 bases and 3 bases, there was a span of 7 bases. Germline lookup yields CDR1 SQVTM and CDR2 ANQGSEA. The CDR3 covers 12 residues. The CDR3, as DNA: TGCAGCGTTGAAAACAGGGACACTGAAGCTTTCTTT. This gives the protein CSVENRDTEAFF.

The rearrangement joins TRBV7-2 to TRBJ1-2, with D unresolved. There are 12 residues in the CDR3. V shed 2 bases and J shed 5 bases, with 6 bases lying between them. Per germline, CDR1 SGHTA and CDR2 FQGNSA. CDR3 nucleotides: TGTGCCAGCAGCTTACGGACGTATGGCTACACCTTC. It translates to CASSLRTYGYTF.

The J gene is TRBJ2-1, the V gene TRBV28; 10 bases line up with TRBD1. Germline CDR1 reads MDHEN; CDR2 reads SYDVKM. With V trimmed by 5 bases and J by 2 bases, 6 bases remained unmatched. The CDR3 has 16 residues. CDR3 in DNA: TGTGCCAGCAGTGTCACCGGGACAGGGGCCTACAATGAGCAGTTCTTC. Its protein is CASSVTGTGAYNEQFF.

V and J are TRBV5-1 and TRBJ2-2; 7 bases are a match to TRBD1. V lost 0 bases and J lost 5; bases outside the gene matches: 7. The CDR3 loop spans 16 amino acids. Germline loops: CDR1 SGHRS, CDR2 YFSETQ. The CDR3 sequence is CASSLDADRETGELFF. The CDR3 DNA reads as TGCGCCAGCAGCTTGGATGCTGACAGGGAAACCGGGGAGCTGTTTTTT.

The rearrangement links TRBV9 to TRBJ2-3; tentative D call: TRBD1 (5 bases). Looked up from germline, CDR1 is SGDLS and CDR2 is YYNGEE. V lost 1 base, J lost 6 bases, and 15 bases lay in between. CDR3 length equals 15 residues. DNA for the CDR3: TGTGCCAGCAGCGTATCGGACACTATCTCGGATACGCAGTATTTT. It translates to CASSVSDTISDTQYF.

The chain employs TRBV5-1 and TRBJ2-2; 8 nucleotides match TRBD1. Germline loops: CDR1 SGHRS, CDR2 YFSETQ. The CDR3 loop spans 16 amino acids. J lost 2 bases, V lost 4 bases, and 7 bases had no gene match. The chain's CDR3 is CASSTEQGDNTGELFF. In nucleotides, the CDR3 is TGCGCCAGCAGCACAGAACAGGGGGATAACACCGGGGAGCTGTTTTTT. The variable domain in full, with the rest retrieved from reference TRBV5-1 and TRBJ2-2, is KAGVTQTPRYLIKTRGQQVTLSCSPISGHRSVSWYQQTPGQGLQFLFEYFSETQRNKGNFPGRFSGRQFSNSRSEMNVSTLELGDSALYLCASSTEQGDNTGELFFGEGSRLTVL.